A single sample is the source of the 21 T cell receptor beta chains below, sequenced in a study of T cell repertoires in cytomegalovirus infection (dated by TCRdb to between 2019 and 2020). The antigens these receptors bind are not known. The treatment or condition label corresponds to: in vitro stimulation with specific CMV peptide epitopes to enrich CMV-specific T cells. Sequencing relied on an Illumina HiSeq 1500. The raw public reads went through TCRdb reprocessing: fastp at Q25, MiXCR clone calling, in-frame beta chains kept. Every distinct CDR3 protein forms one entry, paired with its most common genes and DNA. In all, the sample holds some 920,000 distinct CDR3 sequences, and around 32% of those were seen once. The top ten constitute under 15% of the sample. The sequencing used cultured CD8+ T cells from PBMCs, collected from culture after CMV antigen stimulation. The source is a human donor in good health (CMV status not recorded). Some clones in this sample may be carry-over from other donors' samples.

This clonotype was counted a few times. The chain has TRBV27 and TRBJ1-2; 8 positions match TRBD1. The V gene end was trimmed by 5 bases and the J gene end by 2 bases; junction bases not matched to a gene: 7. Germline V CDR1 and CDR2: MNHEY, SMNVEV (reference sequence). CDR3 length: 15 amino acids. The CDR3, as DNA: TGTGCCAGCAGTCCCCGGACAGGGAACAACTATGGCTACACCTTC. It yields the protein CASSPRTGNNYGYTF.

This clonotype came up a few times. The chain has TRBV28 and TRBJ1-1, with unresolved D. Per the germline V gene, CDR1 is MDHEN and CDR2 is SYDVKM. Trimming pared 1 base from V and 2 bases from J, leaving 5 bases between. CDR3 length: 13 residues. The CDR3 bases are TGTGCCAGCAGTTTATCTTATAACACTGAAGCTTTCTTT. It translates to CASSLSYNTEAFF. Based on the CDR3 plus reference TRBV28 and TRBJ1-1, the full variable domain is DVKVTQSSRYLVKRTGEKVFLECVQDMDHENMFWYRQDPGLGLRLIYFSYDVKMKEKGDIPEGYSVSREKKERFSLILESASTNQTSMYLCASSLSYNTEAFFGQGTRLTVV.

DNA of the CDR3: TGTGCCAGCAGGGGAGGGGGGGCAAACTATGGCTACACCTTC. Translating gives CASRGGGANYGYTF. The rearrangement links TRBV6-5 to TRBJ1-2; maybe TRBD1 (6 bases). Trimming took 6 bases from V and 2 from J, leaving 13 bases between them. The CDR3 covers 14 residues. The V gene's germline CDR1 is MNHEY and CDR2 SVGAGI.

The chain links TRBV6-1 to TRBJ2-1, with 7 bases aligning to TRBD1. With V trimmed by 6 bases and J by 6 bases, 5 bases remained unmatched. This CDR3 is 13 amino acids long. The germline V gene encodes CDR1 MNHNS and CDR2 SASEGT. CDR3 residues: CASRLTGFNEQFF. CDR3 in DNA: TGTGCCAGCAGGTTGACAGGGTTCAATGAGCAGTTCTTC.

This clonotype was counted only a few times. The chain uses TRBV7-2 and TRBJ1-4, with 9 positions matching TRBD1. CDR1 is SGHTA and CDR2 is FQGNSA in the germline V gene. CDR3 length: 16 residues. The trim removed 1 base at V and 6 bases at J, leaving 6 bases unmatched. The CDR3 DNA is TGTGCCAGCAGCTTAGGGACAGGGGCCACGGATGAAAAACTGTTTTTT. It translates to CASSLGTGATDEKLFF.

At least ten counts were recorded for this clonotype. The chain has TRBV7-2 and TRBJ2-6, with D possibly TRBD2 on 5 matching bases. CDR3 length: 13 amino acids. The germline gives CDR1 SGHTA, CDR2 FQGNSA. Deletions cut 11 bases from V and 0 bases from J, with 8 bases between. CDR3 amino acids: CALASSGANVLTF. In nucleotides, the CDR3 is TGTGCCCTAGCTTCCTCTGGGGCCAACGTCCTGACTTTC.

This clonotype turned up a few times. The chain couples TRBV10-3 to TRBJ2-7; 11 nucleotides line up with TRBD2. Germline CDR1 ENHRY, CDR2 SYGVKD. The CDR3 contains 13 residues. V lost 6 bases, J lost 6 bases, and 4 bases stayed unmatched. CDR3 sequence reads: CAISAGLAGEQYF. The CDR3 DNA reads TGTGCCATCAGCGCCGGACTAGCGGGCGAGCAGTACTTC.

This clonotype was counted between two and nine times. J is TRBJ2-3 and V is TRBV6-1; D ambiguous. CDR1 and CDR2 from the germline V gene are MNHNS and SASEGT. Trimming pared 8 bases from V and 0 bases from J, leaving 9 bases between. CDR3 length: 13 residues. CDR3 region: CASGPYSTDTQYF. CDR3 nucleotides: TGTGCCAGCGGACCCTATAGCACAGATACGCAGTATTTT.

In its sample, this clonotype was seen a few times. The CDR3 DNA sequence: TGTGCCAGCAGTTTATCGGCGGACACAGATACGCAGTATTTT. Translation gives CASSLSADTDTQYF. The chain combines TRBV27 with TRBJ2-3; D is ambiguous. Germline V lookup: CDR1 MNHEY, CDR2 SMNVEV (reference sequence). Deletions cut 0 bases from V and 2 bases from J, with 6 bases between. The CDR3 extends over 14 amino acids.

With regard to this clonotype: A much larger clone lies one base from this, so it may be a read error. The genes are TRBV7-3 and TRBJ1-2; TRBD1 might be the D (5 bases). Germline lookup yields CDR1 SGHTA and CDR2 FQGTGA. The CDR3 has 18 residues. With 3 bases removed from V and 0 bases from J, the gap between germline ends came to 20 bases. CDR3 sequence reads: CASSLGRRTSTSNYGYTF. The CDR3 bases are TGTGCCAGCAGCTTGGGACGCAGGACATCGACTTCTAACTATGGCTACACCTTC.

This clonotype was seen just once. A junction end diverges from the germline sequence, so it may reflect a read error. CDR3 amino acids: CASSSRGQGEPPLRF. The DNA for the CDR3 is TGTGCCAGCAGCTCCAGGGGACAAGGGGAACCACCCCTCCGCTTT. This rearrangement joins TRBV7-3 to TRBJ1-6, with a possible D match to TRBD1 (6 bases). This CDR3 has 15 amino acids. In germline, CDR1 is SGHTA, CDR2 FQGTGA.

This clonotype occurred once. The CDR3: CASSEFGQHTGELFF. CDR3 nucleotides: TGTGCCAGCAGTGAATTTGGACAGCACACCGGGGAGCTGTTTTTT. This sequence joins TRBV2 and TRBJ2-2; TRBD1 might be the D (6 bases). Trimming pared 2 bases from V and 3 bases from J, leaving 10 bases between. Germline V CDR1 and CDR2: SNHLY, FYNNEI. The length of the CDR3 is 15 residues. Supplemented by reference TRBV2 and TRBJ2-2, the full variable domain reads EPEVTQTPSHQVTQMGQEVILRCVPISNHLYFYWYRQILGQKVEFLVSFYNNEISEKSEIFDDQFSVERPDGSNFTLKIRSTKLEDSAMYFCASSEFGQHTGELFFGEGSRLTVL.

The chain employs TRBV27 and TRBJ2-1; 7 bases are a match to TRBD1. CDR3 size: 15 residues. Germline trimming cut 7 bases from V and 4 bases from J; bases unmatched to any gene: 10. The V gene's germline CDR1 is MNHEY and CDR2 SMNVEV (reference sequence). CDR3 DNA sequence: TGTGCCAGCACCGAATTAGGGGGCATTTACAATGAGCAGTTCTTC. Protein: CASTELGGIYNEQFF.

This clonotype has at least ten counts. The chain links TRBV7-2 to TRBJ1-1; 7 nucleotides agree with TRBD1. The CDR3 runs to 17 residues. V gave up 4 bases and J gave up 0 bases; unmatched junction bases: 11. The V gene's germline CDR1 is SGHTA and CDR2 FQGNSA. CDR3 sequence: CASSSGIWGQLNTEAFF. The CDR3 region has the DNA TGTGCCAGCAGCTCTGGGATCTGGGGACAGCTGAACACTGAAGCTTTCTTT.

The chain uses TRBV6-1 and TRBJ2-7; D ambiguous. The V end lost 3 bases, the J end lost 3 bases, and 15 bases lay between the germline ends. Looked up from germline, CDR1 is MNHNS and CDR2 is SASEGT. The CDR3 sequence is 15 residues long. In DNA, the CDR3 is TGTGCCAGCAGTGATATGGGGTATGGCGACTACGAGCAGTACGTC. Protein: CASSDMGYGDYEQYV.

Many counts were recorded for this clonotype. The chain employs TRBV7-6 and TRBJ2-2; TRBD2 matches 7 bases. The V gene end was trimmed by 5 bases and the J gene end by 2 bases; junction bases not matched to a gene: 5. From germline, CDR1 is SGHVS and CDR2 FNYEAQ. The CDR3 is 15 amino acids. The CDR3 region is CASSPRDYNTGELFF. Here the CDR3 DNA reads TGTGCCAGCAGCCCCCGGGACTACAACACCGGGGAGCTGTTTTTT.

At least ten counts were recorded for this clonotype. The chain combines TRBV7-6 with TRBJ1-1; D is possibly TRBD1 (5 bases). Trimming took off 5 bases at V and 4 bases at J, with 14 bases between the two ends. Germline V gene sequence: CDR1 SGHVS, CDR2 FNYEAQ. The CDR3 spans 14 residues. Here the CDR3 DNA reads TGTGCCAGCAGCCCCCGGGGCAGCGCCACTGAAGCTTTCTTT. This gives the protein CASSPRGSATEAFF.

This clonotype is a singleton in its sample. The chain recombines TRBV20-1 with TRBJ2-1; D is unresolved. V shed 1 base and J shed 0 bases, with 10 bases lying between them. Germline CDR1 and CDR2: DFQATT and SNEGSKA (reference sequence). This CDR3 is 15 amino acids long. Written as DNA, the CDR3 is TGCAGTGCTAGAGTGAGAGAAAACTCCTACAATGAGCAGTTCTTC. It translates to CSARVRENSYNEQFF.

At least ten counts were recorded for this clonotype. The chain carries TRBV12-3 or TRBV12-4 and TRBJ2-5; 7 positions agree with TRBD1. This CDR3 has 14 amino acids. Trimming cost V 5 bases and J 2 bases; bases outside gene matches: 5. CDR3 nucleotide sequence: TGTGCCAGCAGTCCGACAGGGTTGCAAGAGACCCAGTACTTC. Its translation: CASSPTGLQETQYF.

The chain employs TRBV5-6 and TRBJ2-1, with D maybe TRBD1 (6 bases). The V end lost 4 bases, the J end lost 9 bases, and 20 bases lay between the germline ends. Germline assignment: CDR1 SGHDT and CDR2 YYEEEE. The CDR3 has 15 amino acids. The CDR3 DNA reads TGTGCCAGCAGCACCCGGTATGGGACACTCGGTGAGCAGTTCTTC. It specifies CASSTRYGTLGEQFF.

The rearrangement links TRBV14 to TRBJ2-2, with D possibly matching TRBD1 (6 bases). The CDR3 loop spans 17 amino acids. Germline CDR1 SGHDN, CDR2 FVKESK. V was clipped by 0 bases and J by 7 bases, with 18 bases between them. This CDR3 is CASSQDSLGARSGELFF. The CDR3 DNA sequence: TGTGCCAGCAGCCAAGATTCCTTGGGGGCCCGGAGCGGGGAGCTGTTTTTT.